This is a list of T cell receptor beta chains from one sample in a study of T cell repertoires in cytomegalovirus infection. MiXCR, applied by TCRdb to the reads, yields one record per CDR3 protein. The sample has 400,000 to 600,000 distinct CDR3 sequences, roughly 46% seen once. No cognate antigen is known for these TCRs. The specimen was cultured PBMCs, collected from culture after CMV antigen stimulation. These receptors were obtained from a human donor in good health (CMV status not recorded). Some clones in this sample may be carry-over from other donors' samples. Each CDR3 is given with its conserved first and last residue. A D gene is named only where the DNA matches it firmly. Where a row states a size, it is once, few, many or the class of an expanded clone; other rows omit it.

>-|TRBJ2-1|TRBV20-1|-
CSARELRGGGGNEQFF
TGCAGTGCTAGAGAGCTTAGGGGAGGCGGTGGCAATGAGCAGTTCTTC
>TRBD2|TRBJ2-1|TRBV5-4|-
CASSRGGRNEQFF
TGTGCCAGCAGCCGGGGGGGCCGGAATGAGCAGTTCTTC
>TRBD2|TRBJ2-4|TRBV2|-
CASRPQGGEDIQYF
TGTGCCAGCAGACCTCAGGGAGGGGAAGACATTCAGTACTTC
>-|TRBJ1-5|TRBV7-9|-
CASSRARTDSNQPQHF
TGTGCCAGCAGCCGGGCTAGGACAGATAGCAATCAGCCCCAGCATTTT
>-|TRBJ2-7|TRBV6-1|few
CASSLEIKYEQYF
TGTGCCAGCAGTTTGGAGATAAAGTACGAGCAGTACTTC
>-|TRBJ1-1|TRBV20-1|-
CSARDQNTEAFF
TGCAGTGCTAGAGACCAGAACACTGAAGCTTTCTTT
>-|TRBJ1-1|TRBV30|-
CAWRGNTEAFF
TGTGCCTGGAGAGGGAACACTGAAGCTTTCTTT
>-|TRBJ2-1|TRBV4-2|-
CASSPSLTEGSYNEQFF
TGTGCCAGCAGCCCCTCATTGACCGAAGGGTCCTACAATGAGCAGTTCTTC
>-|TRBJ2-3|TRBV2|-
CASGRGVGTDTQYF
TGTGCCAGCGGGAGGGGGGTAGGCACAGATACGCAGTATTTT
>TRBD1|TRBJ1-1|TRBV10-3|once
CAISERTGDTEAFF
TGTGCCATCAGTGAGCGGACAGGGGACACTGAAGCTTTCTTT
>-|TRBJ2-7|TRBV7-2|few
CASSPSLGLSYEQYF
TGTGCCAGCAGCCCCTCCCTGGGGCTCTCCTACGAGCAGTACTTC
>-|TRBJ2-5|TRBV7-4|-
CASSLGDLNWETQYF
TGTGCCAGCAGCTTAGGGGACCTCAACTGGGAGACCCAGTACTTC
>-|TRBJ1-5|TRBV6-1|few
CASSEAGTRGGLGSNQPQHF
TGTGCCAGCAGTGAAGCCGGGACGCGGGGAGGATTGGGTAGCAATCAGCCCCAGCATTTT
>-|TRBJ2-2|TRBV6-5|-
CASSLTTRQIPVAANTGELFF
TGTGCCAGCAGCTTAACCACTCGACAGATCCCCGTAGCGGCGAACACCGGGGAGCTGTTTTTT
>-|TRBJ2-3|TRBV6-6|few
CASKEAGRTQYF
TGTGCCAGCAAGGAGGCGGGGAGGACGCAGTATTTT
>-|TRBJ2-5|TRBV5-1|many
CASRGQETQYF
TGTGCCAGCAGGGGCCAAGAGACCCAGTACTTC
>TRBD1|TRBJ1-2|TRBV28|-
CASSSAYRGHGYTF
TGTGCCAGCAGTTCAGCATACAGGGGGCATGGCTACACCTTC
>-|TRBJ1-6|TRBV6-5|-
CASSSGGGNSPLHF
TGTGCCAGCAGTTCTGGTGGCGGTAATTCACCCCTCCACTTT
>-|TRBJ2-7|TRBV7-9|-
CASSLDHYEQYF
TGTGCCAGCAGCTTGGACCACTACGAGCAGTACTTC
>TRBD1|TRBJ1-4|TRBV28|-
CASSPWTGKREKLFF
TGTGCCAGCAGCCCCTGGACAGGGAAACGAGAAAAACTGTTTTTT
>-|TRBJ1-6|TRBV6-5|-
CASSNPGRYNSPLHF
TGTGCCAGCAGCAACCCGGGACGCTATAATTCACCCCTCCACTTT
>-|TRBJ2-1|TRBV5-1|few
CASSPYDNEQFF
TGCGCCAGCAGCCCGTATGACAATGAGCAGTTCTTC
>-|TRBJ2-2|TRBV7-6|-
CASSFEVTGELFF
TGTGCCAGCAGCTTTGAGGTCACCGGGGAGCTGTTTTTT
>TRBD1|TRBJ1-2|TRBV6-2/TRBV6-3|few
CASSTDRGHGYTF
TGTGCCAGCAGTACCGACAGGGGGCATGGCTACACCTTC
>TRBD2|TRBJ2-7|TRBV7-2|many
CASSPVAGGYYEQYF
TGTGCCAGCAGCCCCGTGGCGGGGGGGTACTACGAGCAGTACTTC
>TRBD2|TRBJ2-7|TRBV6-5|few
CASSLTSSHEQYF
TGTGCCAGCAGTTTGACTAGCTCCCACGAGCAGTACTTC
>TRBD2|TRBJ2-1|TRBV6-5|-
CASRVYSGSDNEQFF
TGTGCCAGCAGGGTATATAGCGGGAGCGACAATGAGCAGTTCTTC
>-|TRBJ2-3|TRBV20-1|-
CSARTLRKLDAQYF
TGCAGTGCTAGAACGTTGAGGAAGTTGGATGCGCAGTATTTT
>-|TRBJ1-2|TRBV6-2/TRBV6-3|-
CASSRTTGGGNGYTF
TGTGCCAGCAGTCGAACGACAGGCGGGGGGAACGGCTACACCTTC
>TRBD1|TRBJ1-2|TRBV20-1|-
CSAKLDRAYGYTF
TGCAGTGCGAAATTGGACAGGGCCTATGGCTACACCTTC
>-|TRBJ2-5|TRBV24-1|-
CATSDSAGSRETQYF
TGTGCCACCAGTGATTCGGCCGGGAGTAGAGAGACCCAGTACTTC
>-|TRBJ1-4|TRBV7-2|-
CASSANLNEKLFF
TGTGCCAGCAGCGCAAATCTCAATGAAAAACTGTTTTTT
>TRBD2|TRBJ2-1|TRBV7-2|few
CASSKGLAASYNEQFF
TGTGCCAGCAGCAAAGGACTAGCGGCCTCCTACAATGAGCAGTTCTTC
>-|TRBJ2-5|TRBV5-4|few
CASSLDTLAASHETQYF
TGTGCCAGCAGCTTGGACACCCTAGCAGCCAGCCATGAGACCCAGTACTTC
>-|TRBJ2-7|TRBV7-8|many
CASSLATAQVTYEQYF
TGTGCCAGCAGCTTAGCGACAGCCCAGGTTACCTACGAGCAGTACTTC
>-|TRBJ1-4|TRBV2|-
CASWGRQTTNEKLFF
TGTGCCAGCTGGGGAAGACAGACAACTAATGAAAAACTGTTTTTT
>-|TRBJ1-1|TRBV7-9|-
CASRRDGENTEAFF
TGTGCCAGCAGAAGGGACGGAGAGAACACTGAAGCTTTCTTT
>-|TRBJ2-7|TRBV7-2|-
CASSLARFYEQYF
TGTGCCAGCAGCTTAGCCCGGTTCTACGAGCAGTACTTC
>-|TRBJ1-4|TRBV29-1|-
CSVDEVGGGEKLFF
TGCAGCGTTGATGAGGTCGGTGGAGGTGAAAAACTGTTTTTT
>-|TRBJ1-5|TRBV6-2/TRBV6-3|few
CASSYVANGAVKAIQPQHF
TGTGCCAGCAGTTACGTTGCGAATGGGGCGGTAAAGGCTATTCAGCCCCAGCATTTT
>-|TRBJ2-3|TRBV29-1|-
CSVDAAQGDTQYF
TGCAGCGTTGATGCGGCGCAGGGAGATACGCAGTATTTT
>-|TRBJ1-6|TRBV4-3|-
CASSQGVPGGMNSPLHF
TGCGCCAGCAGCCAAGGGGTGCCGGGGGGCATGAATTCACCCCTCCACTTT
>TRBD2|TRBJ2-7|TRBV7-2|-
CASSLGGREGLGGTYEQYF
TGTGCCAGCAGCTTAGGGGGTCGGGAGGGCCTAGGGGGAACCTACGAGCAGTACTTC
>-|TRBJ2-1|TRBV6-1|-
CASIQLANINNEQFF
TGTGCCAGCATTCAACTAGCAAACATCAACAATGAGCAGTTCTTC
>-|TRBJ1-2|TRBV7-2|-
CASSLTDRLPSYGYTF
TGTGCCAGCAGCTTAACAGACAGACTACCCTCCTATGGCTACACCTTC
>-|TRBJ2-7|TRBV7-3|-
CASSARGSSYEQYF
TGTGCCAGCAGTGCCCGTGGGAGCTCCTACGAGCAGTACTTC
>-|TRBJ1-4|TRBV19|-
CASRSNGFEKLFF
TGTGCCAGTAGGTCCAATGGCTTTGAAAAACTGTTTTTT
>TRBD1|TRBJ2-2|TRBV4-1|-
CASSQIQGAGELFF
TGCGCCAGCAGCCAAATACAGGGGGCCGGGGAGCTGTTTTTT
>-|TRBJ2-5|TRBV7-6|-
CASSFRQDQETQYF
TGTGCCAGCAGCTTCCGCCAGGACCAAGAGACCCAGTACTTC